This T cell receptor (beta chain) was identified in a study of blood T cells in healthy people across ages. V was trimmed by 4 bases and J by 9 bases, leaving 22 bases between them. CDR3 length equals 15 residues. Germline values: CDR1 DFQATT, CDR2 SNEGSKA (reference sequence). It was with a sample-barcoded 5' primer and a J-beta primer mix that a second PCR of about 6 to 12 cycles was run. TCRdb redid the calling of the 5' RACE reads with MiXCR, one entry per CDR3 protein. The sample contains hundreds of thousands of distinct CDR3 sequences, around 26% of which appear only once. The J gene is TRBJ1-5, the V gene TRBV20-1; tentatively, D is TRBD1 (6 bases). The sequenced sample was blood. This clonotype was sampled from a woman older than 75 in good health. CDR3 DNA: TGCAGTGCTACCCAAGGGACACGGAGATTAGGGCCCCAGCATTTT. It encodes CSATQGTRRLGPQHF.